A selection of T cell receptor beta chains follows, all from one sample in a study of CD8+CD57+ T cells in acquired aplastic anemia. TCRdb passed the reads through MiXCR, listing each CDR3 protein once. The table shows approximately 180,000 distinct CDR3 sequences, with 40% to 55% occurring only once. The sequenced sample was sorted CD4+, CD8+, or CD8+CD57+ T cells (not recorded which) from PBMCs. The receptors shown here come from a human donor with aplastic anemia. Both conserved end residues are trimmed from each CDR3.

V | CDR3
TRBV20-1 | SASDSPNTGELF
TRBV7-9 | ASRTDGNNSPLH
TRBV12-3/TRBV12-4 | ASSGTGGNEKLF
TRBV10-3 | AISVGVVKTQY
TRBV7-8 | ASSLIGTTNQPQH
TRBV12-3/TRBV12-4 | ASRPTPNYGYT
TRBV2 | ASSATGNRRVEKLF
TRBV6-1 | ASSPWGERTDTQY
TRBV12-3/TRBV12-4 | ASSRGGGGTGYEQY
TRBV5-8 | ASSLPGTYEQY
TRBV11-2 | ASSLGGVGRAF
TRBV7-8 | ASRKHQNTEAF
TRBV12-3/TRBV12-4 | ASQWGSTNSPLH
TRBV5-1 | ASSLAREDAQY
TRBV27 | ASSLGTAYEQY
TRBV20-1 | SAQSEQGHQETQY
TRBV7-6 | ASSLVSGSNEQF
TRBV15 | AADRGLDGYT
TRBV27 | ASTRGGPINEQF
TRBV3-1 | ASSQGQGLGEKLF
TRBV11-2 | ASSLVGVGRGNSPLH
TRBV2 | ASSEGSGGPLH